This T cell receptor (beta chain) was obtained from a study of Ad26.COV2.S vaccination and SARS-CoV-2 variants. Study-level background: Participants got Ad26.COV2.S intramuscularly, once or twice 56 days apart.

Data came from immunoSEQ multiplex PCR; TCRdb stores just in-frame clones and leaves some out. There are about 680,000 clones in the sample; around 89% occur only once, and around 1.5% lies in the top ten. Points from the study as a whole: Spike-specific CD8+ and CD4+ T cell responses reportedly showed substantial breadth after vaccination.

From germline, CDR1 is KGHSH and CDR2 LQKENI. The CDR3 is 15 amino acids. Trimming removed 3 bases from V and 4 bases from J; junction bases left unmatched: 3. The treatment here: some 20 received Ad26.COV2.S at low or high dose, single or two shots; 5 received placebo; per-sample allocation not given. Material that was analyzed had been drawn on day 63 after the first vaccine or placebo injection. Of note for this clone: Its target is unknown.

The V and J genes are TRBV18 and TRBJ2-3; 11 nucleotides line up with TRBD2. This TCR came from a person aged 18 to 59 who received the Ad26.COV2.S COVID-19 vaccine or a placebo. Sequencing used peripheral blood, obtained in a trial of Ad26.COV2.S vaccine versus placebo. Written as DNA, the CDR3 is TGTGCCAGCTCACCTACGGGACTAGCGGCAGATACGCAGTATTTT. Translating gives CASSPTGLAADTQYF.